This entry is about one T cell receptor beta chain. This specimen comes from a study of cytomegalovirus exposure and HLA in healthy donors. On the study more broadly: Within an early data release were 65 million to 90 million unique TCRs drawn from HLA-typed donors.

Trimming left V 3 bases short and J 0 bases short, with 20 bases between. The germline V gene has CDR1 SQVTM and CDR2 ANQGSEA. The CDR3 is 17 amino acids. PCR primers comprised 60 Vbeta and 13 Jbeta primers. Produced via immunoSEQ multiplex PCR; TCRdb's table is partial and in-frame only. The repertoire table contains under 75,000 clones. The TCR originated in a female donor in good health and CMV-seropositive. The sample consisted of PBMCs. The chain has TRBV29-1 and TRBJ1-2, with D perhaps matching TRBD1 (5 bases). The CDR3 region has the DNA TGCAGCGTTGAGGCAGGGTCCTTCAGAAGGACTAACTATGGCTACACCTTC. Its translation is CSVEAGSFRRTNYGYTF.